A single sample gave rise to the 5 T cell receptor beta chains below, sequenced in a study of blood T cells in healthy people across ages. PCR was performed a second time for about 6 to 11 cycles using a sample-barcoded 5' primer and a J-beta primer mix. TCRdb reprocessed the 5' RACE reads via MiXCR and lists one record per CDR3 protein. The sample has about 1.6 million distinct CDR3 sequences, about 31% seen once. Input material: blood. Receptors originate from a woman aged 25 to 39 in good health.

This sequence joins TRBV20-1 and TRBJ2-7, with 8 nucleotides matching TRBD2. CDR1 and CDR2 (germline): DFQATT, SNEGSKA (reference sequence). Germline trimming cut 0 bases from V and 7 bases from J; bases unmatched to any gene: 8. This CDR3 is built from 14 residues. In DNA, the CDR3 is TGCAGTGCTAGAGATGAGAGGGTAGCGGGGGAGCAGTACTTC. It translates to CSARDERVAGEQYF.

About this clonotype: An end of the junction does not agree with germline; a read error may underlie this. The chain links TRBV28 to TRBJ1-2; 9 nucleotides agree with TRBD1. CDR1 is MDHEN and CDR2 is SYDVKM in the germline V gene. The CDR3 runs 16 residues. CDR3 DNA sequence: TGTGCCGGCAGTTTCCATAAAGACAGGGGGAGCTATGGCTACACCTTC. Amino acids: CAGSFHKDRGSYGYTF.

This clonotype was seen more than once but under ten times. CDR3 in DNA: TGTGCCACCAGTCAGGGGATCACCGCTAACAATGAGCAGTTCTTC. It encodes CATSQGITANNEQFF. V and J are TRBV24-1 and TRBJ2-1; weak D call: TRBD1 (6 bases). Germline CDR1 is KGHDR and CDR2 is SFDVKD. The CDR3 is 15 residues long. The V gene lost 6 bases and the J gene lost 5 bases, with 16 bases spanning the gap.

The chain recombines TRBV7-7 with TRBJ2-5; D possibly corresponds to TRBD2 (6 bases). Germline assignment: CDR1 SSHAT and CDR2 FNYEAQ (reference sequence). V gave up 7 bases and J gave up 5 bases, with 20 bases separating them. This CDR3 is built from 15 residues. The CDR3 DNA sequence: TGTGCCAGCAACCCAACCGGGGCCCGGGGGGAGACCCAGTACTTC. Amino acid sequence: CASNPTGARGETQYF.

The chain is built from TRBV20-1 and TRBJ2-1; 12 positions agree with TRBD2. Germline CDR1 DFQATT, CDR2 SNEGSKA (reference sequence). The CDR3 runs to 15 residues. Trimming cost V 3 bases and J 4 bases; bases outside gene matches: 4. The CDR3 region is CSARGLAGKYNEQFF. The CDR3 bases are TGCAGTGCTAGGGGACTAGCGGGTAAATACAATGAGCAGTTCTTC.